This T cell receptor (beta chain) is drawn from a study of blood T cells in healthy people across ages. This clonotype was detected ten times or more. The antigen remains unidentified. Then a second PCR, running roughly 6 to 11 cycles, was carried out with a sample-barcoded 5' primer and a J-beta primer mix. TCRdb re-analysed the 5' RACE reads in MiXCR, keeping a single row per CDR3 protein. The repertoire includes 710,000 or so distinct CDR3 sequences, 32% of them detected once, and 15% sits in the top ten. Every donor contributed approximately 10 milliliters of peripheral blood by blood draw. V lost 5 bases and J lost 3, with 7 bases in between. The CDR3 runs 12 residues. Study-level points and caveats: Conclusively comparing naive with antigen-experienced cells was impossible with unsorted PBMCs. The study lacked donor CMV status, which possibly confounded expanded clonotype changes. As naive T cell percentage varied, TCR beta diversity correlated strongly with it.

V usage is TRBV12-3 or TRBV12-4 and J usage is TRBJ1-2; maybe TRBD1 (5 bases). This receptor was taken from a woman older than 75 in good health. Material for sequencing was blood. The CDR3 region is CASSGADYGYTF. CDR3 coding DNA: TGTGCCAGCAGTGGGGCAGACTATGGCTACACCTTC.